A single sample gave rise to the 27 T cell receptor beta chains below, sequenced in a study of early T cells in non-severe SARS-CoV-2 infection. One entry per CDR3 protein, called by TCRdb with MiXCR from the 5' RACE reads. The repertoire has 35,000 to 45,000 distinct CDR3 sequences, 6% to 8% of them found once; the top ten carry under 30%. The sequencing used whole blood, collected at baseline. These receptors all come from an adult who was a healthcare worker with PCR-confirmed SARS-CoV-2 infection or an uninfected control (not recorded which).

This clonotype was seen at least ten times. The chain employs TRBV3-1 and TRBJ2-7; 9 bases fit TRBD1. The J segment lost 6 bases and the V segment lost 1 base, leaving 13 bases of the junction unmatched. CDR3 size: 17 residues. The germline CDR1 and CDR2 sequences are LGHDT and YNNKEL (reference sequence). CDR3 protein: CASSQGGGGTGMFEQYF. The CDR3 nucleotides read TGTGCCAGCAGCCAAGGTGGAGGCGGGACAGGGATGTTCGAGCAGTACTTC.

This clonotype was observed many times. The rearrangement links TRBV3-1 to TRBJ2-1; the D gene is possibly TRBD2 (5 bases). There are 16 residues in the CDR3. Trimming removed 0 bases from V and 3 bases from J, with 12 bases in between. Germline V gives CDR1 LGHDT, CDR2 YNNKEL (reference sequence). The CDR3: CASSQDVGGHYNEQFF. CDR3 nucleotide sequence: TGTGCCAGCAGCCAAGATGTCGGCGGGCACTACAATGAGCAGTTCTTC.

The sample holds many counts of this clonotype. This chain links TRBV18 with TRBJ2-7; D remains ambiguous. CDR3 length: 15 residues. The germline CDR1 and CDR2 sequences are KGHSH and LQKENI. V was cut by 3 bases and J by 2 bases, with 14 bases left in between. The CDR3 spells CASSPSQMQAYEQYF. The CDR3, as DNA: TGTGCCAGCTCACCTTCTCAGATGCAGGCCTACGAGCAGTACTTC.

This clonotype was counted ten times or more. This chain connects TRBV6-1 to TRBJ2-1; 7 nucleotides match TRBD1. The germline V gene encodes CDR1 MNHNS and CDR2 SASEGT. The CDR3 spans 11 residues. V dropped 6 bases and J dropped 11; count of bases not matched to a gene: 4. This CDR3 is CASSGQVKQFF. In DNA form, the CDR3 reads TGTGCCAGCAGCGGACAGGTGAAGCAGTTCTTC.

In this sample, this clonotype turned up many times. CDR3 in amino acids: CASSQEIGHSYEQYF. The DNA of the CDR3 is TGCGCCAGCAGCCAAGAGATAGGGCACTCCTACGAGCAGTACTTC. The chain combines TRBV4-3 with TRBJ2-7; D unclear. Germline V gene sequence: CDR1 LGHNA, CDR2 YSLEER. The CDR3 is made up of 15 amino acids. V lost 0 bases and J 0 bases, leaving 9 bases between the germline ends.

This clonotype was counted many times. This chain connects TRBV7-9 to TRBJ2-7; unclear D gene. The germline V gene has CDR1 SEHNR and CDR2 FQNEAQ (reference sequence). V lost 10 bases, J lost 3 bases, and 19 bases lay in between. The CDR3 extends over 14 amino acids. The CDR3 region is CATMGAGENYEQYF. CDR3 in DNA: TGTGCCACCATGGGCGCCGGCGAAAACTACGAGCAGTACTTC.

This clonotype was picked up many times. V gene TRBV7-2 combines with J gene TRBJ2-5; D is possibly TRBD1 (6 bases). The CDR3 extends over 14 amino acids. In germline, CDR1 is SGHTA, CDR2 FQGNSA. V was cut by 5 bases and J by 1 base, with 11 bases left in between. CDR3: CASSPGQTQETQYF. As DNA, the CDR3 is TGTGCCAGCAGCCCTGGACAGACCCAAGAGACCCAGTACTTC.

The V and J genes are TRBV4-2 and TRBJ2-3; 10 bases align to TRBD2. The V gene's germline CDR1 is LGHNA and CDR2 YNFKEQ. This CDR3 has 16 residues. Germline trimming cut 1 base from V and 6 bases from J; bases unmatched to any gene: 7. CDR3 nucleotide sequence: TGTGCCAGCAGCCAAGCTGAGCGGGAGGGCGGGGATACGCAGTATTTT. This translates into CASSQAEREGGDTQYF.

The sample holds many counts of this clonotype. The rearrangement links TRBV4-3 to TRBJ2-7; D ambiguous. The V end lost 0 bases, the J end lost 2 bases, and 11 bases lay between the germline ends. The CDR3 is 15 residues long. CDR1 and CDR2 (germline): LGHNA, YSLEER. CDR3: CASSQEGMAPYEQYF. Here the CDR3 DNA reads TGCGCCAGCAGCCAAGAGGGGATGGCCCCCTACGAGCAGTACTTC.

This clonotype occurred many times. The chain has TRBV24-1 and TRBJ2-1; 13 nucleotides align to TRBD2. Germline assignment: CDR1 KGHDR and CDR2 SFDVKD. The CDR3 loop spans 16 amino acids. V gave up 1 base and J gave up 10 bases; unmatched junction bases: 6. The CDR3 is CATSDFTLAGGREQFF. CDR3 nucleotide sequence: TGTGCCACCAGTGATTTCACACTAGCGGGAGGGCGCGAGCAGTTCTTC.

This chain connects TRBV6-2 or TRBV6-3 to TRBJ2-1, with TRBD1 matching 8 bases. The CDR3 has 13 residues. Germline CDR1 MNHEY, CDR2 SVGEGT. The V and J ends lost 5 bases and 8 bases, in that order; junction bases with no gene match: 5. The CDR3 DNA follows: TGTGCCAGCAGTCCGACCAGGGGGCATGAGCAGTTCTTC. This sequence encodes CASSPTRGHEQFF.

This clonotype was observed at least ten times. The V call is TRBV27, the J call TRBJ1-1, with D hard to call. Germline lookup yields CDR1 MNHEY and CDR2 SMNVEV (reference sequence). The CDR3 spans 13 residues. Trimming left V 2 bases short and J 3 bases short, with 7 bases between. The CDR3 loop is CASSLNVDTEAFF. The CDR3 bases are TGTGCCAGCAGTTTAAATGTGGACACTGAAGCTTTCTTT.

The rearrangement joins TRBV29-1 to TRBJ2-1; D may be TRBD2 (6 bases). V lost 7 bases and J 5 bases, leaving 9 bases between the germline ends. Germline values: CDR1 SQVTM, CDR2 ANQGSEA. CDR3 size: 11 residues. CDR3 region: CSGRGHNEQFF. In DNA, the CDR3 is TGCAGCGGGAGGGGTCACAATGAGCAGTTCTTC.

The table lists this clonotype with a few counts. The chain uses TRBV13 and TRBJ1-2; D unclear. Per germline, CDR1 PRHDT and CDR2 FYEKMQ (reference sequence). The V end lost 0 bases, the J end lost 5 bases, and 10 bases lay between the germline ends. CDR3 size: 14 residues. CDR3 residues: CASSLGGQHYGYTF. For the CDR3, the DNA is TGTGCCAGCAGCTTAGGTGGGCAGCATTATGGCTACACCTTC. The entire variable domain, with the rest obtained from reference TRBV13 and TRBJ1-2, is as follows: AAGVIQSPRHLIKEKRETATLKCYPIPRHDTVYWYQQGPGQDPQFLISFYEKMQSDKGSIPDRFSAQQFSDYHSELNMSSLELGDSALYFCASSLGGQHYGYTFGSGTRLTVV.

This clonotype was counted at least ten times. The chain carries TRBV18 and TRBJ2-1, with D unclear. The CDR3 runs to 15 residues. Trimming shortened V by 5 bases and J by 0 bases, and 11 bases separated the two germline ends. Germline V CDR1 and CDR2: KGHSH, LQKENI. The CDR3 region has the DNA TGTGCCAGCTCAACAAACTCAAACTCCTACAATGAGCAGTTCTTC. This sequence encodes CASSTNSNSYNEQFF.

This clonotype was observed at least ten times. V gene TRBV10-3 combines with J gene TRBJ2-5, with D maybe TRBD1 (6 bases). The germline CDR1 and CDR2 sequences are ENHRY and SYGVKD. This CDR3 comprises 13 residues. V shed 1 base and J shed 5 bases, with 8 bases lying between them. For the CDR3, the DNA is TGTGCCATCAGTGAGTACAGGGCGGAGACCCAGTACTTC. Translated, it gives CAISEYRAETQYF.

The chain employs TRBV4-1 and TRBJ2-3; D may be TRBD2 (6 bases). V was clipped by 3 bases and J by 2 bases, with 15 bases between them. Germline V lookup: CDR1 MGHRA, CDR2 YSYEKL. The CDR3 sequence is 16 residues long. CDR3 bases: TGCGCCAGCAGCCACGGAAGGACTATTCTCACAGATACGCAGTATTTT. Protein sequence: CASSHGRTILTDTQYF.

This clonotype is classed as medium-sized. The V call is TRBV24-1, the J call TRBJ2-5; 7 bases are a match to TRBD1. Trimming cost V 4 bases and J 5 bases; bases outside gene matches: 9. Germline CDR1 reads KGHDR; CDR2 reads SFDVKD. This CDR3 is 15 amino acids long. The DNA for the CDR3 is TGTGCCACCAGTGACAGTACAGGGGCGGTGGAGACCCAGTACTTC. This sequence encodes CATSDSTGAVETQYF.

This clonotype came up many times. The chain employs TRBV6-5 and TRBJ2-7; D unresolved. V was pared by 4 bases and J by 6 bases, with 7 bases between. The CDR3 spans 11 residues. The germline V gene encodes CDR1 MNHEY and CDR2 SVGAGI. This CDR3 reads CASSSPPEQYF. In DNA, the CDR3 is TGTGCCAGCAGTTCCCCCCCCGAGCAGTACTTC.

This clonotype was detected only a few times. The chain joins TRBV5-6 to TRBJ2-3; 12 positions agree with TRBD1. The CDR3 sequence is 16 residues long. The germline V gene encodes CDR1 SGHDT and CDR2 YYEEEE. V shed 4 bases and J 0 bases; nucleotides not matched to a gene: 3. The CDR3 bases are TGTGCCAGCAGCCCGGGACAGGGGGCAAGCACAGATACGCAGTATTTT. It codes for CASSPGQGASTDTQYF.

The rearrangement uses TRBV6-5 and TRBJ1-1; 9 nucleotides align to TRBD1. The CDR3 is 13 amino acids. The ends lost 6 bases at V and 6 bases at J; junction bases unmatched: 5. Germline assignment: CDR1 MNHEY and CDR2 SVGAGI. The CDR3 DNA reads TGTGCCAGCAGCCGGACAGGGGTTCCTGAAGCTTTCTTT. Translating it yields CASSRTGVPEAFF.

This clonotype was seen at least ten times. The chain has TRBV6-1 and TRBJ1-2, with TRBD1 matching over 8 bases. The CDR3 has 16 amino acids. Germline lookup yields CDR1 MNHNS and CDR2 SASEGT. The trim removed 7 bases at V and 1 base at J, leaving 11 bases unmatched. The CDR3 nucleotides read TGTGCCAGCACCTCCTCGACAGGGGTGATTAACTATGGCTACACCTTC. Translating it yields CASTSSTGVINYGYTF.

This clonotype is termed medium-sized. V is TRBV18 and J is TRBJ2-7; D gene uncertain. CDR1 and CDR2 (germline): KGHSH, LQKENI. The CDR3 has 14 amino acids. Between the trimmed V and J ends, which lost 2 bases and 5 bases, there was a span of 13 bases. The CDR3 DNA sequence: TGTGCCAGCTCACCAGGGGTAGCCCGGGACGAGCAGTACTTC. This encodes CASSPGVARDEQYF.

This clonotype came up many times. The chain recombines TRBV2 with TRBJ2-5; the D is unclear. With 0 bases removed from V and 5 bases from J, the gap between germline ends came to 10 bases. Looked up from germline, CDR1 is SNHLY and CDR2 is FYNNEI. The CDR3 covers 14 residues. CDR3 in amino acids: CASSEALAGETQYF. The CDR3 coding sequence is TGTGCCAGCAGTGAAGCCTTGGCCGGGGAGACCCAGTACTTC.

In its sample, this clonotype was seen a few times. The J gene is TRBJ2-4, the V gene TRBV12-3 or TRBV12-4, with 8 positions matching TRBD1. The CDR3 runs to 16 residues. The junction had 13 bases not matched to a gene; V was cut back by 4 bases and J by 8 bases. The DNA of the CDR3 is TGTGCCAGCAGTTCCCGGACGGGACAGGAGTCGCACATTCAGTACTTC. This translates into CASSSRTGQESHIQYF.

The genes are TRBV4-1 and TRBJ2-7, with a weak D call TRBD1 (6 bases). Trimming removed 0 bases at V and 4 bases at J, with 13 bases between. The CDR3 spans 15 residues. Germline CDR1 MGHRA, CDR2 YSYEKL. Here the CDR3 reads CASSQDQGTPYEQYF. CDR3 nucleotide sequence: TGCGCCAGCAGCCAAGACCAGGGGACACCATACGAGCAGTACTTC.

V is TRBV7-6 and J is TRBJ2-2; tentatively, D is TRBD1 or TRBD2 (5 bases each). The CDR3 runs to 16 residues. V was cut by 5 bases and J by 6 bases, with 19 bases left in between. Germline CDR1 is SGHVS and CDR2 is FNYEAQ. CDR3 DNA sequence: TGTGCCAGCAGCCCACATTACGACCGGGACCCCGGGGAGCTGTTTTTT. Translated, it gives CASSPHYDRDPGELFF.